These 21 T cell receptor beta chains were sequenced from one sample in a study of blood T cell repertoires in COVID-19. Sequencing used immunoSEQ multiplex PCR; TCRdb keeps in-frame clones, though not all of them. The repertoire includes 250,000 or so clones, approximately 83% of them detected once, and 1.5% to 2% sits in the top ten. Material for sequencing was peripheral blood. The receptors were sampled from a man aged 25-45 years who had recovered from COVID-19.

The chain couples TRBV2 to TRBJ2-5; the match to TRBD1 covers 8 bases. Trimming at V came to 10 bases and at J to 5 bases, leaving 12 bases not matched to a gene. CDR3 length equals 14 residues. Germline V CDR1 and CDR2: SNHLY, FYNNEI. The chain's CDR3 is CATSRQGTGETQYF. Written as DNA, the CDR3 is TGTGCCACCTCACGACAGGGGACGGGGGAGACCCAGTACTTC.

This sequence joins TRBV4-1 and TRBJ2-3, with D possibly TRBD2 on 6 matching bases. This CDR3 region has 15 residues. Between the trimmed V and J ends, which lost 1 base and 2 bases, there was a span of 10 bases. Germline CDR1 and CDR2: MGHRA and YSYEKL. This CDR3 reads CASSQVAAFTDTQYF. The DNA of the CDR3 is TGCGCCAGCAGCCAAGTAGCGGCATTCACAGATACGCAGTATTTT.

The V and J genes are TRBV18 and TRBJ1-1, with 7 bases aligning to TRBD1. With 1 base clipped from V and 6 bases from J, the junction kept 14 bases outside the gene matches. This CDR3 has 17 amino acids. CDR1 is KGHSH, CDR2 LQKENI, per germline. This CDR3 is CASSPQETGPGVSEAFF. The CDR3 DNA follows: TGTGCCAGCTCACCACAAGAGACAGGGCCGGGGGTCTCTGAAGCTTTCTTT.

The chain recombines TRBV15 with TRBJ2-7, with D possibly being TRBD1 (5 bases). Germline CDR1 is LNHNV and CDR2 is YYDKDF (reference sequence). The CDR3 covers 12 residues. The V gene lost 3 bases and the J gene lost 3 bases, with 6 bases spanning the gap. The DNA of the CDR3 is TGTGCCACCAGCAGGGACATCTACGAGCAGTACTTC. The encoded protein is CATSRDIYEQYF.

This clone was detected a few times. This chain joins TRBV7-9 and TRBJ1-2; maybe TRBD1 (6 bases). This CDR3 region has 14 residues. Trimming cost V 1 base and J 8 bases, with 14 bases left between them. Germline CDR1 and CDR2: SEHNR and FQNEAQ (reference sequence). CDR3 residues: CASSLGRQAGGYTF. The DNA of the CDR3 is TGTGCCAGCAGCTTAGGACGACAGGCTGGGGGCTACACCTTC. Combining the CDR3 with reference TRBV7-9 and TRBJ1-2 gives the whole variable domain DTGVSQNPRHKITKRGQNVTFRCDPISEHNRLYWYRQTLGQGPEFLTYFQNEAQLEKSRLLSDRFSAERPKGSFSTLEIQRTEQGDSAMYLCASSLGRQAGGYTFGSGTRLTVV.

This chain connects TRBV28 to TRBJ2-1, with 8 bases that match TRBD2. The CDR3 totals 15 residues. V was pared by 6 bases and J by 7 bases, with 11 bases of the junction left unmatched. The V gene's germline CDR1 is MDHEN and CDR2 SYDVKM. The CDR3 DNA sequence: TGTGCCAGCAGCCCCCGCGGGGGGCGCGTGAATGAGCAGTTCTTC. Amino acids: CASSPRGGRVNEQFF.

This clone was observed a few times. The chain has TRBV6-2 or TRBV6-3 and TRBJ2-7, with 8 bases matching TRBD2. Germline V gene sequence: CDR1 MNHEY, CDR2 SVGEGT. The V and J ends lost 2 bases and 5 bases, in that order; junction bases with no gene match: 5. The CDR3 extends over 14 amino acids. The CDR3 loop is CASSYSGGIHEQYF. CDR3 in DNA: TGTGCCAGCAGTTACAGCGGGGGAATCCACGAGCAGTACTTC.

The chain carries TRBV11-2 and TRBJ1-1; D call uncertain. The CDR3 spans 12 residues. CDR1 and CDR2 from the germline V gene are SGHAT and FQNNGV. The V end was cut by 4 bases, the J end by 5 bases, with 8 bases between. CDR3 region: CASSSYTTEAFF. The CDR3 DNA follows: TGTGCCAGCAGCTCATACACGACTGAAGCTTTCTTT. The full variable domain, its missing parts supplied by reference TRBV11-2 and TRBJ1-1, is EAGVAQSPRYKIIEKRQSVAFWCNPISGHATLYWYQQILGQGPKLLIQFQNNGVVDDSQLPKDRFSAERLKGVDSTLKIQPAKLEDSAVYLCASSSYTTEAFFGQGTRLTVV.

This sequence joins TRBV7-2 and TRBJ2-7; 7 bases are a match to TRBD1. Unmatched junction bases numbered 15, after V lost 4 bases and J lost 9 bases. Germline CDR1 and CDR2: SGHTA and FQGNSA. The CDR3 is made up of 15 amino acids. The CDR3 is CASSWSGTASTGQYF. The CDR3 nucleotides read TGTGCCAGCAGCTGGTCTGGGACAGCTTCTACGGGGCAGTACTTC.

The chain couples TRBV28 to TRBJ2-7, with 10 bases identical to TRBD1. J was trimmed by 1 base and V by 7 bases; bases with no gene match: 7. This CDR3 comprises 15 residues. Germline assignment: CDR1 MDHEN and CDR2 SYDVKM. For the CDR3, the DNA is TGTGCCAGCAACAGCCCGGGACAGGGGTCCTACGAGCAGTACGTC. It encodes CASNSPGQGSYEQYV.

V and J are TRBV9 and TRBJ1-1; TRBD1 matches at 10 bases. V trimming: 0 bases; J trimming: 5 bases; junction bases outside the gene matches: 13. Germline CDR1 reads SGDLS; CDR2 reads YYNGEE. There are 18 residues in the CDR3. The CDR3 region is CASSVVVGTGVEGTEAFF. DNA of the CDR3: TGTGCCAGCAGCGTAGTAGTGGGGACAGGGGTAGAGGGTACTGAAGCTTTCTTT.

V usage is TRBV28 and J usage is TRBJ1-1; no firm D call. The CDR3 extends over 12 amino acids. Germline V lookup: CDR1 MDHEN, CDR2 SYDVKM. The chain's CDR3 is CATREGISEAFF. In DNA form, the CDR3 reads TGTGCTACGCGGGAGGGTATCTCTGAAGCTTTCTTT.

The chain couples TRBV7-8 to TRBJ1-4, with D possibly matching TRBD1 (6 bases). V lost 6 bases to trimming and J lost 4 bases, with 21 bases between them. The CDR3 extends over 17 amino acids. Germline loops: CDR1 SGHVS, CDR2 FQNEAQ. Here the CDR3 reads CASSSIRDQGINEKLFF. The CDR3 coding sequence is TGTGCCAGCAGTTCGATTAGGGATCAGGGGATTAATGAAAAACTGTTTTTT. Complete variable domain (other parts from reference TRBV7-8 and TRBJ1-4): GAGVSQSPRYKVAKRGQDVALRCDPISGHVSLFWYQQALGQGPEFLTYFQNEAQLDKSGLPSDRFFAERPEGSVSTLKIQRTQQEDSAVYLCASSSIRDQGINEKLFFGSGTQLSVL.

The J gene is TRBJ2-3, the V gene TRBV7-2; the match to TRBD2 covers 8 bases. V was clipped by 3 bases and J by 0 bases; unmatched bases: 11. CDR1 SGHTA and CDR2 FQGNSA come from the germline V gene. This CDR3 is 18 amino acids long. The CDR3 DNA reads TGTGCCAGCAGCTTGGGTCTGGGCGGGGGGTCTAGCACAGATACGCAGTATTTT. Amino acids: CASSLGLGGGSSTDTQYF. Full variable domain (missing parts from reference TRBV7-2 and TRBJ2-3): GAGVSQSPSNKVTEKGKDVELRCDPISGHTALYWYRQSLGQGLEFLIYFQGNSAPDKSGLPSDRFSAERTGGSVSTLTIQRTQQEDSAVYLCASSLGLGGGSSTDTQYFGPGTRLTVL.

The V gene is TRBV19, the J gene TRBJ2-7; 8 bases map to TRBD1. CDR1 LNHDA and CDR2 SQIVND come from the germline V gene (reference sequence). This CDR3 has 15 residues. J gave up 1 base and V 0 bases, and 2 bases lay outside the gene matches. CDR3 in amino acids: CASSIDRQGSYEQYF. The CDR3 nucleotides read TGTGCCAGTAGTATAGATCGACAGGGGTCCTACGAGCAGTACTTC.

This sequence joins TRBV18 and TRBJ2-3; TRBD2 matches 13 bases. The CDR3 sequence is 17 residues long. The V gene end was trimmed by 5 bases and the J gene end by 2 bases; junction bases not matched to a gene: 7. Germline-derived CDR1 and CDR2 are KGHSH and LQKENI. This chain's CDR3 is CASSSGLAGASTDTQYF. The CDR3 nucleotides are TGTGCCAGCTCATCCGGACTAGCGGGGGCCTCCACAGATACGCAGTATTTT.

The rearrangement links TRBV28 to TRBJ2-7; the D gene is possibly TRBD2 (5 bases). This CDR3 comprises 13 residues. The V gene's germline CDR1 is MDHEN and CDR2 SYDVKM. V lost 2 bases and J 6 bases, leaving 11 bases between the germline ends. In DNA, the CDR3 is TGTGCCAGCAGTTTAAGAGGGTTGTCCGAGCAGTACTTC. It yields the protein CASSLRGLSEQYF.

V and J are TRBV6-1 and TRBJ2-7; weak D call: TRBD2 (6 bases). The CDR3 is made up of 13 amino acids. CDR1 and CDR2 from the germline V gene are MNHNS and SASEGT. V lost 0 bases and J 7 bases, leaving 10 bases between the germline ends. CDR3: CASSEAWGGEQYV. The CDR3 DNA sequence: TGTGCCAGCAGTGAAGCATGGGGAGGAGAGCAGTACGTC.

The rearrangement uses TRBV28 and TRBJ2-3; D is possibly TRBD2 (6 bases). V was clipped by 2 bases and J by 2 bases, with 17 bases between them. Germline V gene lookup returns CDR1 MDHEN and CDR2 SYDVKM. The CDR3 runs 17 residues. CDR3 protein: CASSLIPLGGYTDTQYF. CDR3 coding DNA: TGTGCCAGCAGTTTAATCCCCCTGGGGGGATACACAGATACGCAGTATTTT.

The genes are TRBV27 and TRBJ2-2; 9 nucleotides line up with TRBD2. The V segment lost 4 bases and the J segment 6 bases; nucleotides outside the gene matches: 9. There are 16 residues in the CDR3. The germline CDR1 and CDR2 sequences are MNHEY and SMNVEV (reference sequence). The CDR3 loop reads CASSWVRGGGAGELFF. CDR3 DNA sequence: TGTGCCAGCAGTTGGGTCCGCGGCGGGGGGGCCGGGGAGCTGTTTTTT.

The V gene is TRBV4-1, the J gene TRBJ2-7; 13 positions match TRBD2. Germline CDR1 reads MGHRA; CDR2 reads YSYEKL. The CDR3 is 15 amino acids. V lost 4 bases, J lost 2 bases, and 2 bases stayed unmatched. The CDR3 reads CASSPGLAGAYEQYF. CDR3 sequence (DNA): TGCGCCAGCAGCCCAGGACTAGCGGGAGCCTACGAGCAGTACTTC.